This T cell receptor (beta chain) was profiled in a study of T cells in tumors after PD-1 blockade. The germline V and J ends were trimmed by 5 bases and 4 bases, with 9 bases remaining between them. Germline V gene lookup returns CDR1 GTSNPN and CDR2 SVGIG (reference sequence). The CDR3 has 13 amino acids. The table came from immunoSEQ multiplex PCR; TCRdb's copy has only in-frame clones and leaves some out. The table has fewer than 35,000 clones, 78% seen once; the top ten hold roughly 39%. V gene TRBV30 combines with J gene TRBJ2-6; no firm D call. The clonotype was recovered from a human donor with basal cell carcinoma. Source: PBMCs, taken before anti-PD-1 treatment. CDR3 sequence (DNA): TGTGCCTGGTCTCTACAAGGGGCCAACGTCCTGACTTTC. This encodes CAWSLQGANVLTF.